The entry below describes one T cell receptor beta chain. The sample comes from a study of blood T cell repertoires in COVID-19. Across the whole study: The United States, Italy and Spain provided the acute and convalescent COVID-19 samples. PBMCs, B-cell-depleted T cells, or T cells were the source of the cDNA or gDNA that made up the material.

Authors' analysis steps: The assay estimated nucleated cells by amplifying reference gene primers. Measured with immunoSEQ multiplex PCR; TCRdb has only the in-frame clones, and not every one. The V and J calls and the clone size are those of that table, but D and trimming were determined from the DNA. The sample holds roughly 100,000 clones; around four fifths are singletons and the top ten take over 9.5%. There are 14 residues in the CDR3. Trimming cost V 4 bases and J 6 bases; bases outside gene matches: 9. The germline CDR1 and CDR2 sequences are SGDLS and YYNGEE. This sequence was found in a man in his forties with active or convalescent COVID-19. Sequences were obtained from peripheral blood. The genes are TRBV9 and TRBJ1-2, with 7 nucleotides matching TRBD1. CDR3 residues: CASSSNDRAHGYTF. In DNA form, the CDR3 reads TGTGCCAGCAGCTCAAACGACAGGGCCCATGGCTACACCTTC.